The 6 T cell receptor beta chains presented below share a single source sample, sequenced in a study of response to subunit inactivated influenza vaccine. TCRdb called the RT-PCR reads again in MiXCR, with one record for every CDR3 protein. The repertoire has just under 550,000 distinct CDR3 sequences, under 25% of them found once; the top ten carry roughly 2.8%. These data also formed part of another study, on T cells expressing NK-cell markers. Turning to that study: With UMIs, 5'RACE template switching was used to make TCR beta cDNA.

The source material was CD4+ T cells sorted from PBMCs, sampled 12 days after vaccination. Source of these receptors: a man aged 50 to 59 who received an inactivated influenza vaccine.

This clonotype was picked up a small number of times. The rearrangement uses TRBV6-1 and TRBJ1-5; D possibly corresponds to TRBD1 (5 bases). CDR3 length equals 13 residues. V gave up 6 bases and J gave up 5 bases, with 11 bases separating them. Germline CDR1 MNHNS, CDR2 SASEGT. In nucleotides, the CDR3 is TGTGCCAGCAGCAGGACACTACATCAGCCCCAGCATTTT. It specifies CASSRTLHQPQHF.

In nucleotides, the CDR3 is TGTGCCACCAGCAGAGACCTAAACAGTGCCAATGGAAACACCATATATTTT. Its protein product is CATSRDLNSANGNTIYF. The chain is built from TRBV15 and TRBJ1-3; no definite D call. This CDR3 has 17 residues. Germline CDR1 and CDR2: LNHNV and YYDKDF (reference sequence). Between the trimmed V and J ends, which lost 0 bases and 3 bases, there was a span of 15 bases.

This clonotype was recorded only once. The V and J genes are TRBV24-1 and TRBJ1-1, with a tentative D call TRBD1 (5 bases). There are 15 residues in the CDR3. Trimming left V 2 bases short and J 4 bases short, with 13 bases between. Germline V gene sequence: CDR1 KGHDR, CDR2 SFDVKD. Here the CDR3 reads CATSDSRGLGTEAFF. CDR3 DNA sequence: TGTGCCACCAGTGATTCGCGGGGGTTGGGCACTGAAGCTTTCTTT.

The chain carries TRBV21-1 and TRBJ2-2; the table gives TRBD1 as D, unverified against the DNA. TRBV21-1 is reported as a pseudogene. The CDR3 totals 18 residues. The CDR3, as DNA: TGTGCCAGCAGCAAAGTGATGCAGGGACAGGCGAACACCGGGGAGCTGTTTTTT. Its translation: CASSKVMQGQANTGELFF.

The chain carries TRBV12-3 or TRBV12-4 and TRBJ1-1; D is unclear. The CDR3 consists of 13 residues. V lost 3 bases to trimming and J lost 1 base, with 6 bases between them. The CDR3 coding sequence is TGTGCCAGCAGTTTTGCCACGAACACTGAAGCTTTCTTT. Translated, it gives CASSFATNTEAFF.

This clonotype was seen at least ten times. The chain uses TRBV7-2 and TRBJ2-7; 9 nucleotides agree with TRBD1. In germline, CDR1 is SGHTA, CDR2 FQGNSA. CDR3 length: 15 amino acids. The J segment lost 1 base and the V segment lost 0 bases, leaving 1 base of the junction unmatched. The CDR3 DNA sequence: TGTGCCAGCAGCTTAGCGGGACAGGGATCCTACGAGCAGTACTTC. This codes for CASSLAGQGSYEQYF.